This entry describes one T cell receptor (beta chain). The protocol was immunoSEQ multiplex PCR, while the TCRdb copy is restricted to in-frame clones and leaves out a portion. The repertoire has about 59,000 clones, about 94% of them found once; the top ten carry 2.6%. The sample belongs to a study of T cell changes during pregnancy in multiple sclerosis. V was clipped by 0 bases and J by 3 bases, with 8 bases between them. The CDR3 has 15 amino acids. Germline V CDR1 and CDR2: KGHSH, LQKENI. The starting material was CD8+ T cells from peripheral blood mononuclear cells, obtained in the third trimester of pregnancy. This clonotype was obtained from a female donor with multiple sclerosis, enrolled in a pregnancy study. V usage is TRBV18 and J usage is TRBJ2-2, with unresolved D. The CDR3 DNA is TGTGCCAGCTCACCACCCGGGTTGGACACCGGGGAGCTGTTTTTT. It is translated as CASSPPGLDTGELFF.